A selection of T cell receptor beta chains follows, all from one sample in a study of blood T cell repertoires in COVID-19. Here immunoSEQ multiplex PCR was the method, and the copy in TCRdb shows in-frame clones only, minus some. The sample yields 140,000 to 150,000 clones, approximately 81% seen once. The specimen sequenced was peripheral blood. Receptor source: a human donor in a cohort sampled during active COVID-19. The CDR3 runs from the conserved cysteine through the conserved F or W. The D gene is left open where the match is weak. Clone size appears in some rows only: once, few, many, or a class for an expanded clone.

TRBV28	-	-	TRBJ1-1	CATNGAFYTEAFF	TGTGCCACCAATGGGGCTTTTTACACTGAAGCTTTCTTT
TRBV18	TRBD1	-	TRBJ2-2	CASSPPGQGTTGELFF	TGTGCCAGCTCGCCTCCGGGACAGGGCACCACCGGGGAGCTGTTTTTT
TRBV28	-	-	TRBJ2-1	CASSFRRGYNEQFF	TGTGCCAGCAGTTTTAGGAGGGGTTACAATGAGCAGTTCTTC
TRBV4-1	-	-	TRBJ2-7	CASSPQGASLEQYF	TGCGCCAGCAGCCCACAGGGCGCATCTCTCGAGCAGTACTTC
TRBV4-3	-	once	TRBJ2-3	CASSQDTQGDTQYF	TGCGCCAGCAGCCAAGATACCCAGGGGGATACGCAGTATTTT
TRBV7-3	TRBD2	-	TRBJ2-1	CASSPTSASRNEQFF	TGTGCCAGCAGCCCGACTAGCGCTAGTAGAAATGAGCAGTTCTTC
TRBV5-4	TRBD1	-	TRBJ1-2	CASSLWGGQVPAIGGYTF	TGTGCCAGCAGCTTGTGGGGGGGACAGGTTCCCGCCATCGGTGGCTACACCTTC
TRBV19	TRBD1	few	TRBJ1-5	CASSILTGGLGQPQHF	TGTGCCAGTAGTATCCTAACAGGGGGCCTCGGGCAGCCCCAGCATTTT
TRBV9	-	once	TRBJ1-6	CASSGQVNSPLHF	TGTGCCAGCAGCGGGCAGGTTAATTCACCCCTCCACTTT
TRBV7-2	TRBD2	-	TRBJ2-2	CASSSRTSGLTGELFF	TGTGCCAGCAGCTCTCGGACTAGCGGACTCACCGGGGAGCTGTTTTTT
TRBV12-3/TRBV12-4	-	-	TRBJ1-1	CASSPQGTEAFF	TGTGCCAGCAGCCCTCAGGGTACTGAAGCTTTCTTT
TRBV2	TRBD1	few	TRBJ2-3	CASSWGTQGARDTQYF	TGTGCCAGCAGTTGGGGGACACAGGGGGCAAGAGATACGCAGTATTTT
TRBV2	TRBD1	-	TRBJ1-6	CASRTGGADSPLHF	TGTGCCAGCAGGACAGGGGGCGCGGATTCACCCCTCCACTTT
TRBV11-2	-	-	TRBJ2-3	CASSGRREDTQYF	TGTGCCAGCAGCGGCAGGAGGGAGGATACGCAGTATTTT
TRBV5-4	-	few	TRBJ2-7	CASSPGTREYEQYF	TGTGCCAGCAGCCCTGGGACTCGGGAGTACGAGCAGTACTTC
TRBV30	-	-	TRBJ1-2	CACDTSNYGYTF	TGTGCCTGCGACACCTCTAACTATGGCTACACCTTC
TRBV12-3/TRBV12-4	-	-	TRBJ1-1	CASRLLNTEAFF	TGTGCCAGCAGACTACTGAACACTGAAGCTTTCTTT
TRBV19	TRBD1	-	TRBJ2-5	CASSITGGPQETQYF	TGTGCCAGTAGTATTACAGGGGGACCCCAAGAGACCCAGTACTTC
TRBV7-2	TRBD2	-	TRBJ2-7	CASSLTLAGGQVQYF	TGTGCCAGCAGCTTAACCCTAGCGGGGGGTCAGGTGCAGTACTTC
TRBV28	-	-	TRBJ1-2	CASTKGSGYTF	TGTGCCAGCACTAAAGGGAGCGGCTACACCTTC
TRBV11-3	-	-	TRBJ2-7	CASSFGAEAIYEQYF	TGTGCCAGCAGCTTTGGGGCCGAGGCCATCTACGAGCAGTACTTC
TRBV30	TRBD1	-	TRBJ1-2	CAWSVWGQGPYGYTF	TGTGCCTGGAGTGTATGGGGACAGGGACCTTATGGCTACACCTTC
TRBV15	-	-	TRBJ2-3	CATSRDAPSGSTDTQYF	TGTGCCACCAGCAGAGATGCGCCAAGCGGAAGCACAGATACGCAGTATTTT
TRBV20-1	-	-	TRBJ1-4	CSASPVEKLFF	TGCAGTGCTAGCCCAGTTGAAAAACTGTTTTTT